These 15 T cell receptor beta chains were all obtained from the same sample, sequenced in a study of T-cell reconstitution after alpha-beta-depleted transplantation in children. This sample's TCRbeta library carried unique molecular identifier barcodes. TCRdb analysed the PCR reads with MiXCR anew, one entry per CDR3 protein. The sample has under 450,000 distinct CDR3 sequences, around 15% seen once. This material consisted of PBMCs, mostly from graft donor cells, taken 360 days after TCRalphabeta/CD19-depleted stem cell transplant. The source is a boy under two years old who had a stem cell transplant for Wiskott-Aldrich syndrome, so the T cells may come from the graft donor.

Worth noting for this clonotype: A read error may produce the germline difference seen at one junction end. This rearrangement joins TRBV5-1 to TRBJ2-2; a weak D match, TRBD1 (6 bases). The CDR3 is 15 amino acids. Germline V gene data show CDR1 as SGHRS and CDR2 as YFSETQ. The CDR3 sequence: CVSSATGVFTGELFF. The CDR3 DNA sequence: TGCGTCAGCAGCGCGACAGGCGTCTTCACCGGGGAGCTGTTTTTT. Combining the CDR3 with reference TRBV5-1 and TRBJ2-2 gives the whole variable domain KAGVTQTPRYLIKTRGQQVTLSCSPISGHRSVSWYQQTPGQGLQFLFEYFSETQRNKGNFPGRFSGRQFSNSRSEMNVSTLELGDSALYLCVSSATGVFTGELFFGEGSRLTVL.

Only a few counts were recorded for this clonotype. The rearrangement links TRBV20-1 to TRBJ2-5; 8 bases agree with TRBD2. Trimming took 0 bases from V and 4 from J; bases not matched to a gene: 16. CDR1 is DFQATT and CDR2 is SNEGSKA in the germline V gene (reference sequence). The CDR3 extends over 18 amino acids. CDR3 protein: CSARDLIAGTPRGETQYF. The CDR3 nucleotides are TGCAGTGCTAGAGATCTTATAGCGGGAACTCCGAGGGGAGAGACCCAGTACTTC.

The rearrangement links TRBV5-1 to TRBJ1-5; 7 bases agree with TRBD1. Germline assignment: CDR1 SGHRS and CDR2 YFSETQ. This CDR3 is built from 15 residues. The J segment lost 4 bases and the V segment lost 0 bases, leaving 4 bases of the junction unmatched. The CDR3 here is CASSLGDRENQPQHF. CDR3 sequence (DNA): TGCGCCAGCAGCTTGGGTGACAGGGAAAATCAGCCCCAGCATTTT.

This clonotype was observed a handful of times. CDR3 coding DNA: TGTGCCAGCAGCTCCGTGTGGGGACAGGGGTCTCACGAGCAGTACTTC. It specifies CASSSVWGQGSHEQYF. This chain joins TRBV7-6 and TRBJ2-7; 10 bases are a match to TRBD1. CDR3 length: 16 residues. CDR1 SGHVS and CDR2 FNYEAQ come from the germline V gene. J was trimmed by 5 bases and V by 4 bases; bases with no gene match: 11. The full variable domain, with the rest looked up from reference TRBV7-6 and TRBJ2-7, is GAGVSQSPRYKVTKRGQDVALRCDPISGHVSLYWYRQALGQGPEFLTYFNYEAQQDKSGLPNDRFSAERPEGSISTLTIQRTEQRDSAMYRCASSSVWGQGSHEQYFGPGTRLTVT.

This clonotype was observed a handful of times. The chain joins TRBV11-1 to TRBJ2-1; 9 positions match TRBD2. The CDR3 runs to 19 residues. Germline CDR1 SGHAT, CDR2 FQDESV (reference sequence). J was trimmed by 0 bases and V by 2 bases; bases with no gene match: 11. The chain's CDR3 is CASSLSSREGVNSYNEQFF. The DNA for the CDR3 is TGTGCCAGCAGCTTAAGTTCGCGGGAGGGGGTAAACTCCTACAATGAGCAGTTCTTC.

This clonotype has a handful of counts. V gene TRBV5-1 combines with J gene TRBJ2-1; the match to TRBD1 covers 7 bases. Germline CDR1 reads SGHRS; CDR2 reads YFSETQ. The V and J ends lost 5 bases and 5 bases, in that order; junction bases with no gene match: 7. This CDR3 has 14 residues. This chain's CDR3 is CASSQTGYHNEQFF. The CDR3 DNA reads as TGCGCCAGCAGTCAGACAGGGTATCACAATGAGCAGTTCTTC. Filled out from reference TRBV5-1 and TRBJ2-1, the complete variable domain reads KAGVTQTPRYLIKTRGQQVTLSCSPISGHRSVSWYQQTPGQGLQFLFEYFSETQRNKGNFPGRFSGRQFSNSRSEMNVSTLELGDSALYLCASSQTGYHNEQFFGPGTRLTVL.

This clonotype was recorded many times. The genes are TRBV20-1 and TRBJ2-1, with no clear D. CDR3 length: 14 residues. Per the germline V gene, CDR1 is DFQATT and CDR2 is SNEGSKA (reference sequence). V shed 0 bases and J shed 5 bases, with 11 bases lying between them. CDR3: CSARDPAPNNEQFF. The CDR3 DNA is TGCAGTGCTAGAGATCCCGCTCCCAACAATGAGCAGTTCTTC.

This chain uses TRBV4-2 with TRBJ2-1; D remains unclear. CDR1 and CDR2 from the germline V gene are LGHNA and YNFKEQ. The CDR3 loop spans 16 amino acids. The V end lost 1 base, the J end lost 3 bases, and 13 bases lay between the germline ends. The CDR3 DNA reads as TGTGCCAGCAGCCAAGCCCGGGCCCCTTACTACAATGAGCAGTTCTTC. Encoded protein: CASSQARAPYYNEQFF.

The chain uses TRBV29-1 and TRBJ2-3; D perhaps matches TRBD2 (5 bases). V gave up 4 bases and J gave up 6 bases, with 20 bases separating them. Germline V gene lookup returns CDR1 SQVTM and CDR2 ANQGSEA. This CDR3 is 15 amino acids long. The CDR3 nucleotides are TGCAGCGTTGTTGACGGAACCAAGAGGAGGGATACGCAGTATTTT. It specifies CSVVDGTKRRDTQYF.

The CDR3 loop reads CATSDPTGSAGELFF. The DNA of the CDR3 is TGTGCCACCAGTGATCCTACAGGGAGCGCCGGGGAGCTGTTTTTT. This chain uses TRBV24-1 with TRBJ2-2, with D possibly being TRBD1 (6 bases). V was pared by 3 bases and J by 6 bases, with 13 bases between. The CDR3 sequence is 15 residues long. CDR1 is KGHDR, CDR2 SFDVKD, per germline.

The chain links TRBV28 to TRBJ1-5; a possible D gene is TRBD1 (5 bases). The CDR3 loop spans 14 amino acids. Germline-derived CDR1 and CDR2 are MDHEN and SYDVKM. The V gene lost 5 bases and the J gene lost 5 bases, with 13 bases spanning the gap. CDR3 in DNA: TGTGCCAGCAGTCGGGGCCGGGGACATCAGCCCCAGCATTTT. Protein product: CASSRGRGHQPQHF.

The chain uses TRBV12-3 or TRBV12-4 and TRBJ2-7; unclear D gene. Trimming shortened V by 6 bases and J by 1 base, and 16 bases separated the two germline ends. The CDR3 contains 15 residues. This CDR3 is CASSSPTIGSYEQYF. In DNA form, the CDR3 reads TGTGCCAGCAGCTCCCCTACGATCGGTTCCTACGAGCAGTACTTC.

This chain connects TRBV11-2 to TRBJ2-4; 10 nucleotides align to TRBD1. Trimming removed 8 bases from V and 6 bases from J; junction bases left unmatched: 7. The CDR3 has 14 amino acids. CDR1 and CDR2 (germline): SGHAT, FQNNGV. This chain's CDR3 is CASRTGGKRNIQYF. The CDR3 DNA follows: TGTGCCAGCCGGACAGGGGGGAAAAGAAACATTCAGTACTTC.

V and J are TRBV7-9 and TRBJ2-1; D gene uncertain. Germline CDR1 and CDR2: SEHNR and FQNEAQ (reference sequence). Trimming cost V 4 bases and J 2 bases, with 12 bases left between them. The CDR3 totals 15 residues. This chain's CDR3 is CASSSSKGTYNEQFF. The CDR3, as DNA: TGTGCCAGCAGCTCGTCGAAAGGGACCTACAATGAGCAGTTCTTC.

The CDR3 spells CSVATGFLGEQYF. CDR3 DNA: TGCAGCGTTGCCACAGGTTTCCTAGGCGAGCAGTACTTC. This rearrangement joins TRBV29-1 to TRBJ2-7, with D tentatively TRBD1 (5 bases). The V end lost 4 bases, the J end lost 6 bases, and 16 bases lay between the germline ends. The V gene's germline CDR1 is SQVTM and CDR2 ANQGSEA. The CDR3 has 13 amino acids.